This T cell receptor beta chain was profiled in a study of T-cell memory formation after mild COVID-19. About the research overall: Largely, the TCR clusters proved donor specific. Study-level findings and limits: Most CD4+ clones that shrank were in CM and EM, while CD8+ ones turned up in EMRA. Researchers found some responding clones in pre-infection memory, a sign that cross-reactive memory joined.

Germline V gene lookup returns CDR1 LNHDA and CDR2 SQIVND (reference sequence). V lost 7 bases and J lost 7, with 16 bases in between. This CDR3 has 14 amino acids. 5'RACE primed from the constant segment yielded TCR alpha and TCR beta cDNA libraries bearing sample barcodes and UMIs. MiXCR, applied by TCRdb to the 5' RACE reads, yields one record per CDR3 protein. The table has around 200,000 distinct CDR3 sequences, around 20% seen once. With respect to this clonotype: Antigen: not known.

What was sequenced was PBMCs or a T cell subset sorted from them (not recorded which). This clonotype originated in a man aged 18 to 29 who had mild COVID-19 (a few samples of this study predate the infection). Cell type and time point are not known. The chain employs TRBV19 and TRBJ1-4; D unclear. This chain's CDR3 is CASTRTRISEKLFF. CDR3 DNA: TGTGCCAGTACCAGGACGAGGATTAGTGAAAAACTGTTTTTT. The whole variable domain, remainder taken from reference TRBV19 and TRBJ1-4, is DGGITQSPKYLFRKEGQNVTLSCEQNLNHDAMYWYRQDPGQGLRLIYYSQIVNDFQKGDIAEGYSVSREKKESFPLTVTSAQKNPTAFYLCASTRTRISEKLFFGSGTQLSVL.